These 16 T cell receptor beta chains share one sample of origin, sequenced in a study of blood T cells in healthy people across ages. A second PCR, run for about 6 to 12 cycles, used a sample-barcoded 5' primer plus a J-beta primer mix. TCRdb reprocessed the 5' RACE reads with MiXCR, giving one entry per CDR3 protein. The sample lists approximately 800,000 distinct CDR3 sequences, more than 25% occurring once. A further study also used this sample, focusing on T cells of mothers and their children.

Material: blood. The receptors derive from a boy younger than 18 in good health.

The chain employs TRBV9 and TRBJ2-3; D not certain. CDR3 length: 15 amino acids. The germline CDR1 and CDR2 sequences are SGDLS and YYNGEE. Trimming shortened V by 5 bases and J by 7 bases, and 20 bases separated the two germline ends. In DNA, the CDR3 is TGTGCCAGCAGTTTATCAACAGAATTCCCCAATACGCAGTATTTT. Residues: CASSLSTEFPNTQYF. Filled out from reference TRBV9 and TRBJ2-3, the complete variable domain reads DSGVTQTPKHLITATGQRVTLRCSPRSGDLSVYWYQQSLDQGLQFLIQYYNGEERAKGNILERFSAQQFPDLHSELNLSSLELGDSALYFCASSLSTEFPNTQYFGPGTRLTVL.

This clonotype came up once. The CDR3 region has the DNA TGTGCCAGCAGTTTAGCGGTACATACCTACGAGCAGTACTTC. This gives the protein CASSLAVHTYEQYF. The chain is built from TRBV12-3 or TRBV12-4 and TRBJ2-7; D gene uncertain. The V end lost 0 bases, the J end lost 2 bases, and 8 bases lay between the germline ends. The CDR3 has 14 amino acids.

The J gene is TRBJ2-7, the V gene TRBV7-2, with no clear D. Germline V gene lookup returns CDR1 SGHTA and CDR2 FQGNSA. V shed 5 bases and J shed 0 bases, with 11 bases lying between them. This CDR3 has 14 residues. Here the CDR3 DNA reads TGTGCCAGCAGCCAGAGGTCTAGCTCCTACGAGCAGTACTTC. This encodes CASSQRSSSYEQYF.

V gene TRBV6-5 combines with J gene TRBJ1-2; D gene uncertain. The CDR3 covers 13 residues. Germline loops: CDR1 MNHEY, CDR2 SVGAGI. Trimming stripped 2 bases from V and 5 bases from J, with 9 bases between. CDR3 protein: CASSYNSIYGYTF. Written as DNA, the CDR3 is TGTGCCAGCAGTTACAACAGCATTTATGGCTACACCTTC.

This clonotype was seen a few times. V usage is TRBV20-1 and J usage is TRBJ2-1; 9 bases agree with TRBD2. The CDR3 totals 14 residues. From germline, CDR1 is DFQATT and CDR2 SNEGSKA (reference sequence). The V segment lost 5 bases and the J segment 9 bases; nucleotides outside the gene matches: 11. The CDR3: CSAPTSGSSSEQFF. CDR3 DNA: TGCAGTGCTCCGACTAGCGGATCCTCCTCTGAGCAGTTCTTC.

The gene calls are TRBV29-1 and TRBJ2-3; 7 bases line up with TRBD2. CDR3 length: 13 residues. Losses at the gene ends were 5 bases for V and 0 bases for J; bases not matched to a gene: 2. Germline CDR1 and CDR2: SQVTM and ANQGSEA. The CDR3 protein is CSVHSGSTDTQYF. The CDR3, as DNA: TGCAGCGTTCATAGCGGGAGCACAGATACGCAGTATTTT.

The chain joins TRBV19 to TRBJ1-5; maybe TRBD1 (6 bases). The CDR3 sequence is 14 residues long. Germline V CDR1 and CDR2: LNHDA, SQIVND (reference sequence). V was clipped by 4 bases and J by 7 bases, with 14 bases between them. Written as DNA, the CDR3 is TGTGCCAGTAGTACCGGGGGCGAGAGGCAGCCCCAGCATTTT. Translated: CASSTGGERQPQHF.

The chain has TRBV20-1 and TRBJ1-5; D call uncertain. V was clipped by 3 bases and J by 6 bases, with 9 bases between them. The CDR3 has 12 amino acids. Looked up from germline, CDR1 is DFQATT and CDR2 is SNEGSKA (reference sequence). The CDR3 protein is CSASGGSQPQHF. CDR3 DNA: TGCAGTGCTAGTGGCGGGTCTCAGCCCCAGCATTTT.

This clonotype was counted between two and nine times. The chain combines TRBV5-4 with TRBJ2-3; 7 bases line up with TRBD2. CDR3 size: 14 residues. Germline V gene data show CDR1 as SGHNT and CDR2 as YYREEE (reference sequence). V lost 4 bases and J lost 4; bases outside the gene matches: 6. The CDR3 sequence: CASSRDYRSDTQYF. The CDR3 DNA reads TGTGCCAGCAGCCGGGACTACCGATCAGATACGCAGTATTTT.

The gene calls are TRBV12-3 or TRBV12-4 and TRBJ2-7; TRBD1 or TRBD2 may be the D gene (6 bases each). V lost 3 bases and J 0 bases, leaving 21 bases between the germline ends. The CDR3 is 18 residues long. The CDR3, as DNA: TGTGCCAGCAGTTTTTTTGGTAGGGGGGTACACCTCTCCTACGAGCAGTACTTC. Protein: CASSFFGRGVHLSYEQYF.

Details on this clonotype: Its ends do not fully match the called genes, so a read error is possible. V is TRBV3-1 and J is TRBJ1-4; TRBD1 might be the D (5 bases). CDR1 is LGHDT and CDR2 is YNNKEL in the germline V gene (reference sequence). The CDR3 extends over 17 amino acids. CDR3 in DNA: TGTGCCAGCAGCCGAGGGACGACAGCCACAACTAATGAAAAACTGGTTTTT. This codes for CASSRGTTATTNEKLVF.

The chain combines TRBV6-5 with TRBJ1-2; D uncertain. The CDR3 has 15 residues. CDR1 and CDR2 (germline): MNHEY, SVGAGI. The V gene lost 0 bases and the J gene lost 0 bases, with 8 bases spanning the gap. The CDR3 bases are TGTGCCAGCAGTTACTCAGACGACTCTAACTATGGCTACACCTTC. Translating gives CASSYSDDSNYGYTF.

The chain has TRBV27 and TRBJ2-7, with D possibly being TRBD1 (6 bases). Germline lookup yields CDR1 MNHEY and CDR2 SMNVEV (reference sequence). V was cut by 4 bases and J by 6 bases, with 25 bases left in between. This CDR3 is built from 17 residues. Written as DNA, the CDR3 is TGTGCCAGCAGTTCATACCGGACAGCGAAAATGCGGAGCGAGCAGTACTTC. It specifies CASSSYRTAKMRSEQYF.

This clonotype showed up many times. The genes are TRBV4-1 and TRBJ2-6; D remains unclear. This CDR3 spans 17 amino acids. CDR1 MGHRA and CDR2 YSYEKL come from the germline V gene. The V and J ends lost 0 bases and 1 base respectively, with 10 bases between them. The CDR3 nucleotides are TGCGCCAGCAGCCAAGAACCAGGCCCGTCTGGGGCCAACGTCCTGACTTTC. It codes for CASSQEPGPSGANVLTF.

This clonotype occurred a few times. V and J are TRBV28 and TRBJ2-7; no reliable D call. In germline, CDR1 is MDHEN, CDR2 SYDVKM. V was clipped by 6 bases and J by 2 bases, with 11 bases between them. The CDR3 totals 13 residues. The CDR3 spells CASRADGTYEQYF. The CDR3 nucleotides read TGTGCCAGCAGGGCCGACGGAACCTACGAGCAGTACTTC.

This clonotype has just one count. The chain carries TRBV12-5 and TRBJ1-2; D uncertain. Between the trimmed V and J ends, which lost 1 base and 6 bases, there was a span of 9 bases. Germline V lookup: CDR1 LGHNT, CDR2 FRNRAP. The CDR3 sequence is 13 residues long. The CDR3 loop is CASGLGLRNGYTF. For the CDR3, the DNA is TGTGCTAGTGGTTTGGGGCTGCGAAATGGCTACACCTTC. Full variable domain (outside the CDR3, taken from reference TRBV12-5 and TRBJ1-2): DARVTQTPRHKVTEMGQEVTMRCQPILGHNTVFWYRQTMMQGLELLAYFRNRAPLDDSGMPKDRFSAEMPDATLATLKIQPSEPRDSAVYFCASGLGLRNGYTFGSGTRLTVV.